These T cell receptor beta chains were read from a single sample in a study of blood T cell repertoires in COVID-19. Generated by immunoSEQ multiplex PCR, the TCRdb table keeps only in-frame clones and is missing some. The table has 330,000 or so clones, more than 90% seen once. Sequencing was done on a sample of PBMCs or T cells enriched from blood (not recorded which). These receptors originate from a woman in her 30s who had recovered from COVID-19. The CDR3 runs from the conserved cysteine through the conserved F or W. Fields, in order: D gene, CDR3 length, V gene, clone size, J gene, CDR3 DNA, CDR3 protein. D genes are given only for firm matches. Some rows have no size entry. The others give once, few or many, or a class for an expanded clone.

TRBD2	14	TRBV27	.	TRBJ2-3	TGTGCCAGCAGTCCGGGACTAGGCACAGATACGCAGTATTTT	CASSPGLGTDTQYF
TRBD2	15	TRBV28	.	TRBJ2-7	TGTGCCAGCAGTTTAGGGACTATTGAGCTGAACGAGCAGTACTTC	CASSLGTIELNEQYF
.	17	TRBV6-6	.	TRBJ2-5	TGTGCCAGCAGTCACCACGACATTCTGCAGGTCCAAGAGACCCAGTACTTC	CASSHHDILQVQETQYF
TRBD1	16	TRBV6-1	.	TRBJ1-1	TGTGCCAGCAGTGCGACGACAGGGTGGGGGGAAACTGAAGCTTTCTTT	CASSATTGWGETEAFF
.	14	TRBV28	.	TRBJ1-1	TGTGCCAGCACCCCGGGGGGCAGAAACACTGAAGCTTTCTTT	CASTPGGRNTEAFF
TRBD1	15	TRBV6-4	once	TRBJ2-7	TGTGCCAGCAGTGTCGTGAATCAGGGGGCGGGAGAGCAGTACTTC	CASSVVNQGAGEQYF
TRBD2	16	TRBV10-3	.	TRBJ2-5	TGTGCCATCAGTGGGCTACCCGGGGGGTACCAAGAGACCCAGTACTTC	CAISGLPGGYQETQYF
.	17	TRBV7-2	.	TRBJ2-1	TGTGCCAGCAGCTTAGAAGCGGGCCGGCGCTCCTACAATGAGCAGTTCTTC	CASSLEAGRRSYNEQFF
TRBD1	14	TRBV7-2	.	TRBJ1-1	TGTGCCAGCAGCTTGGGGACAGGGAATACTGAAGCTTTCTTT	CASSLGTGNTEAFF
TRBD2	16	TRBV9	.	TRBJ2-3	TGTGCCAGCAGCGCCGGGGGGTCTCATCGCACAGATACGCAGTATTTT	CASSAGGSHRTDTQYF
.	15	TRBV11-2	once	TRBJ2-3	TGTGCCAGCAGCTTAGTCAGGGCCTCTACAGATACGCAGTATTTT	CASSLVRASTDTQYF
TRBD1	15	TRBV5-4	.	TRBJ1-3	TGTGCCAGCAGCTCAGGCAGGGGGCCTGGAAACACCATATATTTT	CASSSGRGPGNTIYF
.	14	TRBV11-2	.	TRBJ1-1	TGTGCCAGCAGCTTATTTGGGGGCGGCACTGAAGCTTTCTTT	CASSLFGGGTEAFF
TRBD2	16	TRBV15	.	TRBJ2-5	TGTGCCACCAGCAGAGATGGGACTAGCGGCCAAGAGACCCAGTACTTC	CATSRDGTSGQETQYF
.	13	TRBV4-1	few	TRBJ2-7	TGCGCCAGCAGCTACCGGGACTTAGACGAGCAGTACTTC	CASSYRDLDEQYF
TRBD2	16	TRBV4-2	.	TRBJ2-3	TGTGCCAGCAGCCAAGATTTAGCGGGGGGGCCAGATACGCAGTATTTT	CASSQDLAGGPDTQYF
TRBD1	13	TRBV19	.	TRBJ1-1	TGTGCCAGTAAATTGGACAGGGACACTGAAGCTTTCTTT	CASKLDRDTEAFF
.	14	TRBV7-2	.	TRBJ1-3	TGTGCCAGCAGCCCGAACTACACGAGAAACACCATATATTTT	CASSPNYTRNTIYF
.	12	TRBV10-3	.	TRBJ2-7	TGTGCCATCAGTTCGAGCTCCTACGAGCAGTACTTC	CAISSSSYEQYF
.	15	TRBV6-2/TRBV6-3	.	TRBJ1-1	TGTGCCAGCAGTTACGAGGGACTCATGAACACTGAAGCTTTCTTT	CASSYEGLMNTEAFF